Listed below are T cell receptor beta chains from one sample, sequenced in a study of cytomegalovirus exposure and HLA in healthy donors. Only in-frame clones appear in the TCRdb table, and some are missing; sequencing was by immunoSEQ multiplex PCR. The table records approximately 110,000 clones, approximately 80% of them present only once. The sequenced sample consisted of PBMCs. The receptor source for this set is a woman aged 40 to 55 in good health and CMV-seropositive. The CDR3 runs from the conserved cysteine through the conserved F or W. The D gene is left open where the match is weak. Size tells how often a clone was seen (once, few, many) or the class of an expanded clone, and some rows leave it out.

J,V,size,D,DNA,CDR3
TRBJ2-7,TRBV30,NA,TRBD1,TGTGCCTGGGCCGGGACAGGGTTCTACGAGCAGTACTTC,CAWAGTGFYEQYF
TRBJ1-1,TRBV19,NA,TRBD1,TGTGCCAGTAGGTCAGGGGGCTCGAGCACTGAAGCTTTCTTT,CASRSGGSSTEAFF
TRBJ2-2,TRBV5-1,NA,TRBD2,TGCGCCAGCGGCAGACTAGCAGACAACACCGGGGAGCTGTTTTTT,CASGRLADNTGELFF
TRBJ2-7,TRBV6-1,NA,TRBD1,TGTGCCAGCAGGGGAGACAGGGAGAACCCCTACGAGCAGTACTTC,CASRGDRENPYEQYF
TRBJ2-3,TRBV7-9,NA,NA,TGTGCCAGCAGCTTAGAAGGGGCTCTAAGCACAGATACGCAGTATTTT,CASSLEGALSTDTQYF
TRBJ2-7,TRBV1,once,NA,TGCACCAGCAGCCATGAACGCCGGGACTCAGGATACGAGCAGTACTTC,CTSSHERRDSGYEQYF
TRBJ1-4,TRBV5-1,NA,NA,TGCGCCAGCAGCTTGCAGGGAATGAATAATGAAAAACTGTTTTTT,CASSLQGMNNEKLFF
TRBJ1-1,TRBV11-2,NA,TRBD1,TGTGCCAGCAGCATCAACAGGGGAGCTGAAGCTTTCTTT,CASSINRGAEAFF
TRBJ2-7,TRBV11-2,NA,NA,TGTGCCAGCTCAGAGAGCCTAGTAGACGAGCAGTACTTC,CASSESLVDEQYF
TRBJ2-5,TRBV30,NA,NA,TGTGCCTGGAGTGGGTCGGACAGCACGGTCCAGTACTTC,CAWSGSDSTVQYF
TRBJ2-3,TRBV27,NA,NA,TGTGCCAGCAGGGGGAGTGTGACAGATACGCAGTATTTT,CASRGSVTDTQYF
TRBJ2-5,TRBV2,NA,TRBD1,TGTGCCAGCAGTTTCCAGGGGGCGCGGGAGACCCAGTACTTC,CASSFQGARETQYF
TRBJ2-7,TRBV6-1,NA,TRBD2,TGTGCCATTGACACCTCCCCGGGACTAGTAGGCGAGCAGTACTTC,CAIDTSPGLVGEQYF
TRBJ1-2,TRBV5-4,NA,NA,TGTGCCAGCAGCGCCGACAGGAGCTATGGCTACACCTTC,CASSADRSYGYTF
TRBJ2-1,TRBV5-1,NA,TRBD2,TGCGCCAGTAGCTTGGGACTAGCGGGAGAGAATAGATACAATGAGCAGTTCTTC,CASSLGLAGENRYNEQFF
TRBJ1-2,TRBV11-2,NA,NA,TGTGCCAGCAGCTCCGAGGGGGATGGCTACACCTTC,CASSSEGDGYTF
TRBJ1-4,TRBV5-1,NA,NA,TGCGCCAGCAGCCCGACAGGAAATGAAAAACTGTTTTTT,CASSPTGNEKLFF
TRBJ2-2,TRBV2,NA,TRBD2,TGTGCCAGCAGTGTTCTAGCGGGAGGATCCGGGGAGCTGTTTTTT,CASSVLAGGSGELFF
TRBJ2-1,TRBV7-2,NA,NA,TGTGCCAGCAGCGTGGGACTTCGGGTTAATGAGCAGTTCTTC,CASSVGLRVNEQFF
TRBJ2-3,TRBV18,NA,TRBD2,TGTGCCAGCTCACCACAGGCGGGAGGGCCCACAGATACGCAGTATTTT,CASSPQAGGPTDTQYF
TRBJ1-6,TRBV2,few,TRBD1,TGTGCCAGCAGTCGGGCGGGACAGGGAAATTCACCCCTCCACTTT,CASSRAGQGNSPLHF
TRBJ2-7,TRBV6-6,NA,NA,TGTGCCAGCACCGAGCAGGGCACCTACGAGCAGTACTTC,CASTEQGTYEQYF
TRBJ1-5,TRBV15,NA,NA,TGTGCCACCAGCAGAGGGAGGAGCAATCAGCCCCAGCATTTT,CATSRGRSNQPQHF
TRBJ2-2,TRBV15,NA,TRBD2,TGTGCCACCAGCAGAGACAGGACTAGCAGGAACACCGGGGAGCTGTTTTTT,CATSRDRTSRNTGELFF
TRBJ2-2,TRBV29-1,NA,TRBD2,TGCAGCGCTCTAGCGGGAGGTAACACCGGGGAGCTGTTTTTT,CSALAGGNTGELFF
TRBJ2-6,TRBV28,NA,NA,TGTGCCAGTGCTAGCTTACACTCTGGGGCCAACGTCCTGACTTTC,CASASLHSGANVLTF
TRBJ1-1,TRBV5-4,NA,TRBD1,TGTGCCAGCAGCTTGACAGGGGTGGCGAACACTGAAGCTTTCTTT,CASSLTGVANTEAFF